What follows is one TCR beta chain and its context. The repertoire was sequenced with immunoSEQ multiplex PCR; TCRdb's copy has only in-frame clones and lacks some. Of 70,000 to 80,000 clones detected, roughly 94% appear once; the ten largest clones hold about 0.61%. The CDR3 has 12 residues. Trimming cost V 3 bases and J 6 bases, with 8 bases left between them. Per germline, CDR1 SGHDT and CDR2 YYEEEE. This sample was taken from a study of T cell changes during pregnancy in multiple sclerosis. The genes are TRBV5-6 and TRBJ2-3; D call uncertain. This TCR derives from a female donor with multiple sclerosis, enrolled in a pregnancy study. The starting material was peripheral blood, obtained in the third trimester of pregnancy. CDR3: CASSSAGDTQYF. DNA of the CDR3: TGTGCCAGCAGCTCGGCAGGTGATACGCAGTATTTT.